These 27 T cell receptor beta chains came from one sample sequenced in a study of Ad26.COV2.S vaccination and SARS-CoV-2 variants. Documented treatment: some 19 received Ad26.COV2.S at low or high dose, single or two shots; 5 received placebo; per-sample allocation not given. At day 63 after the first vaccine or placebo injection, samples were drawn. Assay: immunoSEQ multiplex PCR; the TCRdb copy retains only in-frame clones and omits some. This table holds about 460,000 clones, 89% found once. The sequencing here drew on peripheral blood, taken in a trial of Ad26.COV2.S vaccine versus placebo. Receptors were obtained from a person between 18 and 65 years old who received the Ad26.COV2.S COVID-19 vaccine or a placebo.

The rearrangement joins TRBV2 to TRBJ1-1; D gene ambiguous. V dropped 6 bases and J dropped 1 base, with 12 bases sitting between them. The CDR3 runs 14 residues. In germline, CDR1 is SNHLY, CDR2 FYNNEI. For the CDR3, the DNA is TGTGCCAGCAGCTCCGGGAGGCCGAACACTGAAGCTTTCTTT. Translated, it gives CASSSGRPNTEAFF.

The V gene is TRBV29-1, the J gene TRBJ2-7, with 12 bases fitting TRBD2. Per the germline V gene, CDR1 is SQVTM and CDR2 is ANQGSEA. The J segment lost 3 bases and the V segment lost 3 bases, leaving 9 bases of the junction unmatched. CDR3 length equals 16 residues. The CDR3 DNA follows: TGCAGCGTTGACTTTTCGCGACTAGCGGGAGACTACGAGCAGTACTTC. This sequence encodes CSVDFSRLAGDYEQYF.

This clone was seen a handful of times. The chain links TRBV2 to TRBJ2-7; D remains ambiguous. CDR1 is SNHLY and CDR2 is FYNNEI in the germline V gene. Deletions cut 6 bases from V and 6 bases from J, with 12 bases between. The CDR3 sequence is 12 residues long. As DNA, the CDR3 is TGTGCCAGCAGGGGAATCGTTGCCGAGCAGTACTTC. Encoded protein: CASRGIVAEQYF.

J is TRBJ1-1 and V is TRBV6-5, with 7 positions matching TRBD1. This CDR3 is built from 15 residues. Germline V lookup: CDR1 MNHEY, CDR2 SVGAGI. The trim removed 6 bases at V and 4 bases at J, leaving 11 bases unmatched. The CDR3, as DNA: TGTGCCAGCAGCGGAGAGGGGGCGCGTCGCACTGAAGCTTTCTTT. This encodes CASSGEGARRTEAFF.

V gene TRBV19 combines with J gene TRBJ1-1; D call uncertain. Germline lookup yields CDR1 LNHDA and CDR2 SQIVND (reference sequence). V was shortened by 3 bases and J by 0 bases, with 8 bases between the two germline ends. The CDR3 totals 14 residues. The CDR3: CASSMAGLNTEAFF. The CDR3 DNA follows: TGTGCCAGTAGTATGGCGGGATTGAACACTGAAGCTTTCTTT.

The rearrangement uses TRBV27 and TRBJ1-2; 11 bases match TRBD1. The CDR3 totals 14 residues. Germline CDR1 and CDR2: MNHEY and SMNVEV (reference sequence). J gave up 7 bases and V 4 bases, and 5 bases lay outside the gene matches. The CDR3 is CASSSGQGDPGYTF. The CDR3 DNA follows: TGTGCCAGCAGTTCGGGACAGGGGGATCCTGGCTACACCTTC.

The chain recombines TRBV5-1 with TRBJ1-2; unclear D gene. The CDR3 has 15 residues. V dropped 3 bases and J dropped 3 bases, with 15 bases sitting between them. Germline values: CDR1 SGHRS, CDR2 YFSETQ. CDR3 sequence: CASSYDTDRYYGYTF. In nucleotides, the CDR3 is TGCGCCAGCAGCTACGATACCGACCGATACTATGGCTACACCTTC.

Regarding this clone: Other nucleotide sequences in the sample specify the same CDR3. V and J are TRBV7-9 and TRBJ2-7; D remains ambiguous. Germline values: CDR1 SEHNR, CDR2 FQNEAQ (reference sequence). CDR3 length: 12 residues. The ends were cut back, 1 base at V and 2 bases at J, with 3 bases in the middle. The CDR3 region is CASSLGAYEQYF. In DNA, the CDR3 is TGTGCCAGCAGCTTAGGCGCCTACGAGCAGTACTTC.

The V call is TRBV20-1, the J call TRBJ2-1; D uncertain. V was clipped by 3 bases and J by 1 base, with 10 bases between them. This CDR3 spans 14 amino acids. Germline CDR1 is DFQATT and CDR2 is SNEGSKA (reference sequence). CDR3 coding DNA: TGCAGTGCTAGTCTGGGGTGGTCCTACAATGAGCAGTTCTTC. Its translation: CSASLGWSYNEQFF.

CDR3 amino acids: CASSRRGHGELFF. The CDR3 DNA is TGTGCCAGCAGTCGCAGGGGTCACGGGGAGCTGTTTTTT. V usage is TRBV5-5 and J usage is TRBJ2-2, with a possible D match to TRBD1 (6 bases). V lost 5 bases, J lost 7 bases, and 12 bases lay in between. The CDR3 is made up of 13 amino acids. The germline CDR1 and CDR2 sequences are SGHKS and YYEKEE (reference sequence).

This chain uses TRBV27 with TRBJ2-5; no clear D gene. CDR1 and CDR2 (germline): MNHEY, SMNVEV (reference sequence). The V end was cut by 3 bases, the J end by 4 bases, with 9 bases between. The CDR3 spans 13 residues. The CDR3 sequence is CASSFISGETQYF. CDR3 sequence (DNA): TGTGCCAGCAGTTTTATCAGTGGAGAGACCCAGTACTTC.

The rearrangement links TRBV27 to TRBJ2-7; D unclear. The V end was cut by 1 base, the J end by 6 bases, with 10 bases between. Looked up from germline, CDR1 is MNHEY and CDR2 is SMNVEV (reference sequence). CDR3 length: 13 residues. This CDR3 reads CASSLLSGSEQYF. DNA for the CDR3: TGTGCCAGCAGTTTATTATCTGGGTCCGAGCAGTACTTC.

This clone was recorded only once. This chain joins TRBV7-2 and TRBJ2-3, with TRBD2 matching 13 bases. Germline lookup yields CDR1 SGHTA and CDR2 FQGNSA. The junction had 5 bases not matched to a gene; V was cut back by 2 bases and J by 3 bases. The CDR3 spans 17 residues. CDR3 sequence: CASSLLWTSGGTDTQYF. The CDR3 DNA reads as TGTGCCAGCAGCTTACTCTGGACTAGCGGGGGTACAGATACGCAGTATTTT.

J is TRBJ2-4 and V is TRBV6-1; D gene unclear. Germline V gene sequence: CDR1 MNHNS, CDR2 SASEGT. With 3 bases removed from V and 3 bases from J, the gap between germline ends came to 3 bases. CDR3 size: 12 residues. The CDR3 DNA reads TGTGCCAGCAGTGACAGCAAAAACATTCAGTACTTC. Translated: CASSDSKNIQYF.

The CDR3 coding sequence is TGTGCCTTTGACAGGGGGTACGAGCAGTACTTC. Amino acids: CAFDRGYEQYF. This sequence joins TRBV30 and TRBJ2-7; 9 bases fit TRBD1. Trimming cost V 7 bases and J 4 bases; bases outside gene matches: 2. CDR1 and CDR2 (germline): GTSNPN, SVGIG (reference sequence). The CDR3 length is 11 residues.

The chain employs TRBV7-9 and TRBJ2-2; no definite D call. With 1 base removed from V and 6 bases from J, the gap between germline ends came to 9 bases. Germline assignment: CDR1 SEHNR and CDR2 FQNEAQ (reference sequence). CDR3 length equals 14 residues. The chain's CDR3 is CASSLVSGAGELFF. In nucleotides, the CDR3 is TGTGCCAGCAGCTTAGTCTCTGGGGCCGGGGAGCTGTTTTTT.

CDR3 sequence (DNA): TGTGCCAGCAGCTTGGACAGGGCCAATGGCTACACCTTC. This encodes CASSLDRANGYTF. The rearrangement uses TRBV5-6 and TRBJ1-2, with D possibly being TRBD1 (6 bases). The CDR3 length is 13 residues. Trimming took 0 bases from V and 6 from J, leaving 9 bases between them. Per the germline V gene, CDR1 is SGHDT and CDR2 is YYEEEE.

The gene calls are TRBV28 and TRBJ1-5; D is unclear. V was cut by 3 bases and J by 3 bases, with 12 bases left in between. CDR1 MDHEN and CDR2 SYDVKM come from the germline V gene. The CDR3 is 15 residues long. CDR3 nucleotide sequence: TGTGCCAGCAGTTTTTCGGGGTCAAACAATCAGCCCCAGCATTTT. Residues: CASSFSGSNNQPQHF.

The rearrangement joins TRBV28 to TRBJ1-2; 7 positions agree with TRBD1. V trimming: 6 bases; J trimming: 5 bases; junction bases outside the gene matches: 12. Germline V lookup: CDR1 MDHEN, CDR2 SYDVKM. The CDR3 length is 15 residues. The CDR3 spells CASRLTGTVKYGYTF. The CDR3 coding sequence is TGTGCCAGCAGACTTACCGGGACAGTGAAATATGGCTACACCTTC.

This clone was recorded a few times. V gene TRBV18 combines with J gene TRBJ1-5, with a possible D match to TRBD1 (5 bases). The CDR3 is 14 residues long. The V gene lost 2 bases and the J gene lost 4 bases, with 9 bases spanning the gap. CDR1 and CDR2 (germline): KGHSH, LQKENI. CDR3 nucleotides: TGTGCCAGCTCACCAACAGGACCAAATCAGCCCCAGCATTTT. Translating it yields CASSPTGPNQPQHF.

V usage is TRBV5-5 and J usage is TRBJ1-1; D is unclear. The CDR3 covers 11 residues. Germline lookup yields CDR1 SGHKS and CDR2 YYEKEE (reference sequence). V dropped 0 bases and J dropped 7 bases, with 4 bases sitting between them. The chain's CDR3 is CASSLDIEAFF. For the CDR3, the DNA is TGTGCCAGCAGCTTGGACATTGAAGCTTTCTTT.

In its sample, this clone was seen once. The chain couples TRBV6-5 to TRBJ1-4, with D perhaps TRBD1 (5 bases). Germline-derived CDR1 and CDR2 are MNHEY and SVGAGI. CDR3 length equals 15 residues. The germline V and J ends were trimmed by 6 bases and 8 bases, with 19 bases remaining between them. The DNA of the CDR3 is TGTGCCAGCAGGGCCTTGGGGGGGGTCGGGGAAAAACTGTTTTTT. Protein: CASRALGGVGEKLFF.

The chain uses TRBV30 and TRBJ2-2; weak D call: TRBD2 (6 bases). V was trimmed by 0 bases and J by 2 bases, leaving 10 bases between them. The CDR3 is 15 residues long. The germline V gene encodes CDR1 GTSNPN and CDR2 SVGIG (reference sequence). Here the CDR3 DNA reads TGTGCCTGGAGTGTCCCGGGGGTTAACACCGGGGAGCTGTTTTTT. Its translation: CAWSVPGVNTGELFF.

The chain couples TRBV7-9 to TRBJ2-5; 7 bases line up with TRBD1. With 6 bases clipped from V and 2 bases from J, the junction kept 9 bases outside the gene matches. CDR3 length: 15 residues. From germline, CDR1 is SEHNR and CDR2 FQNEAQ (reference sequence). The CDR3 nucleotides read TGTGCCAGCAGTCCGACAGGGACCGGGCAAGAGACCCAGTACTTC. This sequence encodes CASSPTGTGQETQYF.

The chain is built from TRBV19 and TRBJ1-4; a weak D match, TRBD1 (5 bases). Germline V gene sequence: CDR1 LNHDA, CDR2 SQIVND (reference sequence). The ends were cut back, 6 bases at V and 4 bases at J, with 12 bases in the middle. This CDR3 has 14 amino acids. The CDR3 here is CASSSGRINEKLFF. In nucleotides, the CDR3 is TGTGCCAGTAGCTCGGGACGGATTAATGAAAAACTGTTTTTT.

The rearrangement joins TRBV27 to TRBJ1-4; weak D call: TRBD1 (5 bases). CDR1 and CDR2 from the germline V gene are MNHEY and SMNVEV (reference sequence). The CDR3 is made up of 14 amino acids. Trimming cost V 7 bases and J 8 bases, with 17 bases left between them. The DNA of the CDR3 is TGTGCCAGCACCTCAGGGTGGAGACGGGAAAAACTGTTTTTT. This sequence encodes CASTSGWRREKLFF.

The CDR3 DNA follows: TGTGCCAGCAGTGCGGGGAACAATGAGCAGTTCTTC. Translated, it gives CASSAGNNEQFF. The chain recombines TRBV2 with TRBJ2-1, with D perhaps matching TRBD2 (5 bases). Germline-derived CDR1 and CDR2 are SNHLY and FYNNEI. This CDR3 spans 12 amino acids. V lost 4 bases and J 5 bases, leaving 6 bases between the germline ends.